A selection of T cell receptor beta chains follows, all from one sample in a study of T cells in Graves' hyperthyroidism and ophthalmopathy. TCRdb independently ran MiXCR on the multiplex PCR reads; one entry per CDR3 protein. The table records some 500,000 distinct CDR3 sequences, about 16% of them present only once. The material sequenced was blood. The origin of the receptors is a woman in her twenties or thirties with Graves' ophthalmopathy. Each CDR3 is given with its conserved first and last residue. D genes are given only for firm matches. The listing skips clone size in some rows; elsewhere it reads once, few, many or a size class.

>TRBJ2-3|TRBV20-1|-|many
CSSGTGISTDTQYF
TGCAGTAGCGGAACGGGGATTAGCACAGATACGCAGTATTTT
>TRBJ2-1|TRBV19|-|-
CASSIGMGRGEQFF
TGTGCCAGTAGTATAGGAATGGGACGAGGCGAGCAGTTCTTC
>TRBJ2-7|TRBV4-3|-|-
CASSQELLTYEQYF
TGCGCCAGCAGCCAAGAATTGCTAACCTACGAGCAGTACTTC
>TRBJ1-1|TRBV29-1|-|many
CSVGSAMNTEAFF
TGCAGCGTTGGGTCAGCTATGAACACTGAAGCTTTCTTT
>TRBJ1-1|TRBV28|-|few
CASSSPRYEAFF
TGTGCCAGCAGCTCTCCTAGGTACGAAGCTTTCTTT
>TRBJ2-1|TRBV28|-|many
CASSSRGATQQFF
TGTGCCAGCAGTTCCCGAGGAGCGACCCAGCAGTTCTTC
>TRBJ2-7|TRBV4-3|-|few
CASSQDVGQGPYEQYF
TGCGCCAGCAGCCAAGATGTCGGCCAGGGTCCCTACGAGCAGTACTTC
>TRBJ2-1|TRBV5-1|-|many
CASSVSTPYNEQFF
TGCGCCAGCAGCGTGTCGACCCCCTACAATGAGCAGTTCTTC
>TRBJ2-2|TRBV19|TRBD2|-
CASSTGLATGELFF
TGTGCCAGTAGTACCGGACTAGCCACCGGGGAGCTGTTTTTT
>TRBJ2-7|TRBV27|-|-
CASSFGTTNEQYF
TGTGCCAGCAGTTTTGGGACAACAAACGAGCAGTACTTC
>TRBJ1-4|TRBV12-3/TRBV12-4|TRBD1|many
CASSFQQGLEKLFF
TGTGCCAGCAGTTTCCAACAGGGGCTTGAAAAACTGTTTTTT
>TRBJ2-3|TRBV30|-|many
CAWSVSPDSTDTQYF
TGTGCCTGGAGTGTATCCCCCGACAGCACAGATACGCAGTATTTT
>TRBJ2-3|TRBV20-1|-|many
CSASRSGPRDTQYF
TGCAGTGCCTCCCGTAGCGGACCGAGAGATACGCAGTATTTT
>TRBJ2-7|TRBV29-1|TRBD1|-
CSVQGTGQPSYEQYF
TGCAGCGTGCAAGGAACGGGACAGCCCTCCTACGAGCAGTACTTC
>TRBJ2-2|TRBV12-3/TRBV12-4|TRBD1|many
CASIVRGQGNTGELFF
TGTGCCAGCATCGTGAGGGGACAGGGGAACACCGGGGAGCTGTTTTTT
>TRBJ2-2|TRBV10-3|-|few
CAMALEGENTGELFF
TGTGCCATGGCCCTGGAAGGGGAGAACACCGGGGAGCTGTTTTTT
>TRBJ1-1|TRBV4-3|TRBD1|few
CASSQERDSEAFF
TGCGCCAGCAGCCAAGAGCGGGACAGTGAAGCTTTCTTT
>TRBJ2-1|TRBV12-3/TRBV12-4|TRBD2|many
CASSFRATSGSNEQFF
TGTGCCAGCAGTTTCAGGGCGACTAGCGGGAGCAATGAGCAGTTCTTC
>TRBJ1-5|TRBV6-6|-|few
CASSYSRVRGYQPQHF
TGTGCCAGCAGTTACTCGAGGGTTCGGGGCTATCAGCCCCAGCATTTT
>TRBJ2-2|TRBV7-3|-|many
CASSFMAGRTTGELFF
TGTGCCAGCAGCTTCATGGCAGGGCGTACTACCGGGGAGCTGTTTTTT
>TRBJ1-5|TRBV27|TRBD1|-
CASSPGQGAWAQHF
TGTGCCAGCAGTCCGGGACAGGGGGCTTGGGCCCAGCATTTT
>TRBJ2-1|TRBV6-1|TRBD2|few
CASVAGEYNEQFF
TGTGCCAGCGTAGCGGGAGAGTACAATGAGCAGTTCTTC